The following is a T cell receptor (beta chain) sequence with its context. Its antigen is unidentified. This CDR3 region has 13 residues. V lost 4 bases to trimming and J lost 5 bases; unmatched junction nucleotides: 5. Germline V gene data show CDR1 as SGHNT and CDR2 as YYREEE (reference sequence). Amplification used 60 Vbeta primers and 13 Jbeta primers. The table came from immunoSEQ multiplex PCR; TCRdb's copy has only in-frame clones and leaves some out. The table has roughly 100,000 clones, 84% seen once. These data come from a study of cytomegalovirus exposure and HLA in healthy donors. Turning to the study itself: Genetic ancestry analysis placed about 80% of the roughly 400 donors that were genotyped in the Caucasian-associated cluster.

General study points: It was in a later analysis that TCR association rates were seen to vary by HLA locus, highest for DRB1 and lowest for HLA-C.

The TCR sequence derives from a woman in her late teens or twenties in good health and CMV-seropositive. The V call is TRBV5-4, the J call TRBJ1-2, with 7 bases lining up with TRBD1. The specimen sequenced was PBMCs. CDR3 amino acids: CASSDRVGYGYTF. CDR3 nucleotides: TGTGCCAGCAGCGACAGGGTGGGTTATGGCTACACCTTC.